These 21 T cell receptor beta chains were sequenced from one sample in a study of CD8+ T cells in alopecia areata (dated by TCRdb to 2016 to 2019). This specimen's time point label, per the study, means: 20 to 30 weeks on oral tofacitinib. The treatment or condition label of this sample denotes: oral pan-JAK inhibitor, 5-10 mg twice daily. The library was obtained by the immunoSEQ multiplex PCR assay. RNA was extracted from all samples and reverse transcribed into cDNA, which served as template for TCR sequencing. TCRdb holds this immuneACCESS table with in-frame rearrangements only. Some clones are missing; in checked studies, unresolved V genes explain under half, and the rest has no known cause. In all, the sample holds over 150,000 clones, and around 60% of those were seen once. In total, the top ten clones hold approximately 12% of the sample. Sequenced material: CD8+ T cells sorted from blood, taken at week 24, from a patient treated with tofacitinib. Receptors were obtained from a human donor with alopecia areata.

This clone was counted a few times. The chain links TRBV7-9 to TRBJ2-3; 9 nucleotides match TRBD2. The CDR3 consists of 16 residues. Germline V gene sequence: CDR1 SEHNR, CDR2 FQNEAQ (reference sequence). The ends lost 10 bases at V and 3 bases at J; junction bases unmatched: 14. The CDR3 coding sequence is TGTGCCACCTCAACCGACCCTAGCGGGGTAACAGATACGCAGTATTTT. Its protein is CATSTDPSGVTDTQYF.

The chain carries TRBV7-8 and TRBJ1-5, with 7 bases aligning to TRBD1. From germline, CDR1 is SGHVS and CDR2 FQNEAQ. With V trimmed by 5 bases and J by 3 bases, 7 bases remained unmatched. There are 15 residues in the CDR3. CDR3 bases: TGTGCCAGCAGCCCACGAGGGACAGTCAATCAGCCCCAGCATTTT. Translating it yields CASSPRGTVNQPQHF.

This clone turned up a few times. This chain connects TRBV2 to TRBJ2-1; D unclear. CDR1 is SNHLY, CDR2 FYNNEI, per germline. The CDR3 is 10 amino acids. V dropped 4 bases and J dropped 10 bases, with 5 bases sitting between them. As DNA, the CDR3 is TGTGCCAGCAGTGGCAGGGAGCAGTTCTTC. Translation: CASSGREQFF. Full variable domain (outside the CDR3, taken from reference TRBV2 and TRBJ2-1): EPEVTQTPSHQVTQMGQEVILRCVPISNHLYFYWYRQILGQKVEFLVSFYNNEISEKSEIFDDQFSVERPDGSNFTLKIRSTKLEDSAMYFCASSGREQFFGPGTRLTVL.

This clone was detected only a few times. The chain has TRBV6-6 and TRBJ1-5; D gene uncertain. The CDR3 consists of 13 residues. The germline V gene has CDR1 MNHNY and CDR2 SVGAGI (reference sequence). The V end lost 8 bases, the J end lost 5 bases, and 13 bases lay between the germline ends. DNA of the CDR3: TGTGCCAGCGGGGAGTGGGAAGATCAGCCCCAGCATTTT. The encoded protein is CASGEWEDQPQHF.

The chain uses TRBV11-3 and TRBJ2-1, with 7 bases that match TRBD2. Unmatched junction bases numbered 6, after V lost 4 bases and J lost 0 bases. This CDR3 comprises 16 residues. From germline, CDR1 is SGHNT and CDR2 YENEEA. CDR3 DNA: TGTGCCAGCAGCTCCGGGGGGTTGAGCTCCTACAATGAGCAGTTCTTC. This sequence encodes CASSSGGLSSYNEQFF.

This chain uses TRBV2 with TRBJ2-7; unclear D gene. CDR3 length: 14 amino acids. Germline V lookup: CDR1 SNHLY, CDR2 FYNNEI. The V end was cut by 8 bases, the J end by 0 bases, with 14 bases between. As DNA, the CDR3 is TGTGCCAGCTCGAAAGGGCTAAGCTCCTACGAGCAGTACTTC. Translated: CASSKGLSSYEQYF.

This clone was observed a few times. For the CDR3, the DNA is TGTGCCAGCAGAGATACCGGACAGTCCACCTTC. This encodes CASRDTGQSTF. The rearrangement links TRBV14 to TRBJ1-2; D possibly corresponds to TRBD1 (6 bases). The V gene lost 6 bases and the J gene lost 13 bases, with 15 bases spanning the gap. This CDR3 contains 11 residues. CDR1 and CDR2 from the germline V gene are SGHDN and FVKESK.

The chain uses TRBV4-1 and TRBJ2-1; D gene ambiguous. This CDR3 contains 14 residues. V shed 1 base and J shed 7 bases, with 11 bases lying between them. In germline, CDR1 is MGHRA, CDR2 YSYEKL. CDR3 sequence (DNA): TGCGCCAGCAGCCAAGCGAGGAGTGATAATGAGCAGTTCTTC. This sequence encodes CASSQARSDNEQFF.

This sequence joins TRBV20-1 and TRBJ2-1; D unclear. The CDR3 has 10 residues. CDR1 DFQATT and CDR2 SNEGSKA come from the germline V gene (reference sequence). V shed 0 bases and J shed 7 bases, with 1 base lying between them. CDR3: CSARENEQFF. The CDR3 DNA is TGCAGTGCTAGAGAGAATGAGCAGTTCTTC.

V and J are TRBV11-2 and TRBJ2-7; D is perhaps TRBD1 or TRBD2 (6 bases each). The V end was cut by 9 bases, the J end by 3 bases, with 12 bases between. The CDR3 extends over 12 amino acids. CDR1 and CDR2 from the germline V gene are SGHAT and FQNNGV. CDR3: CASRGVNYEQYF. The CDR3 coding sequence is TGTGCCAGTAGGGGGGTCAACTACGAGCAGTACTTC.

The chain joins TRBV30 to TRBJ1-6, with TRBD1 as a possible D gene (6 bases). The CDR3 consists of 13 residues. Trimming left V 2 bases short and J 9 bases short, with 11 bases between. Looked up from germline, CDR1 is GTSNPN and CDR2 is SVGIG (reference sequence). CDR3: CAWSLGGSSPLHF. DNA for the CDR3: TGTGCCTGGAGTTTAGGGGGAAGTTCACCCCTCCACTTT.

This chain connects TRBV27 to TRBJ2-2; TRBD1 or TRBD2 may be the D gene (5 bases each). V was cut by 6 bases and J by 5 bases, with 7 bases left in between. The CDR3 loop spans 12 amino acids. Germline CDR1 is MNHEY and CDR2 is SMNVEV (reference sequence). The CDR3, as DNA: TGTGCCAGCAGGGGACGAACCGGGGAGCTGTTTTTT. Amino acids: CASRGRTGELFF.

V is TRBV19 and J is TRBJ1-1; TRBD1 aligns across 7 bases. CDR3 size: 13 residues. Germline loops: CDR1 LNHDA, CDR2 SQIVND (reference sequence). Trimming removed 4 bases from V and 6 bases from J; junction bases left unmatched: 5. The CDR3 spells CASSRRQGSEAFF. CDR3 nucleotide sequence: TGTGCCAGTAGTAGGAGACAGGGTTCTGAAGCTTTCTTT.

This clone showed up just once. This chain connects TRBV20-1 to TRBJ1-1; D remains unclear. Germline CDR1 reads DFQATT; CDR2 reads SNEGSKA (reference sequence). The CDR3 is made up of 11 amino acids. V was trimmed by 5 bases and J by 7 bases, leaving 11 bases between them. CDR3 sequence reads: CSASYMGEAFF. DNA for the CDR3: TGCAGTGCTTCTTACATGGGTGAAGCTTTCTTT.

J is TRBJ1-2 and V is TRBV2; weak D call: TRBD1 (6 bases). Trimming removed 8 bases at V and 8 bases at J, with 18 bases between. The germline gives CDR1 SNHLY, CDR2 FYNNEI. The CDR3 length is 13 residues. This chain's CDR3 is CASPQGRVEGYTF. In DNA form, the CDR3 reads TGTGCCAGCCCCCAGGGGCGCGTTGAGGGCTACACCTTC.

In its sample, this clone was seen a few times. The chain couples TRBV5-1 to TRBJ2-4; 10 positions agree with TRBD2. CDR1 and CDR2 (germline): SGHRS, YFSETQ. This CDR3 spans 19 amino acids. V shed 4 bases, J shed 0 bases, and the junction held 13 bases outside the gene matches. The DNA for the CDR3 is TGCGCCAGCAGCCCTCGAGGGACTAGCGAGATCCTAGCCAAAAACATTCAGTACTTC. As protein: CASSPRGTSEILAKNIQYF.

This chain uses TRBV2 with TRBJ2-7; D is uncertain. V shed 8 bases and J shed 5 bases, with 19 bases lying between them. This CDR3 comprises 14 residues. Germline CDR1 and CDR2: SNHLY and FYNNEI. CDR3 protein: CASVPGGNFNEQYF. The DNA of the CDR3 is TGTGCCAGCGTACCTGGCGGCAACTTCAACGAGCAGTACTTC.

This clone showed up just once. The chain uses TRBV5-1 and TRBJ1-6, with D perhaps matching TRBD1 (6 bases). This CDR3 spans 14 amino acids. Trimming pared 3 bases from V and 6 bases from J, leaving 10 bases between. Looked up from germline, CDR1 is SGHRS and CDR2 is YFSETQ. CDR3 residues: CASSWTAANSPLHF. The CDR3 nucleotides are TGCGCCAGCAGCTGGACAGCGGCTAATTCACCCCTCCACTTT.

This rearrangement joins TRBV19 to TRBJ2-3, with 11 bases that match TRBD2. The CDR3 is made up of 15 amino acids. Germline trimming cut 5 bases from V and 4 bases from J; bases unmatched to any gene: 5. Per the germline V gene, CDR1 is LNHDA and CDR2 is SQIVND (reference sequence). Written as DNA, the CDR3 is TGTGCCAGTAGTCCTAGACTAGCGGGGCCAGATACGCAGTATTTT. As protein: CASSPRLAGPDTQYF.

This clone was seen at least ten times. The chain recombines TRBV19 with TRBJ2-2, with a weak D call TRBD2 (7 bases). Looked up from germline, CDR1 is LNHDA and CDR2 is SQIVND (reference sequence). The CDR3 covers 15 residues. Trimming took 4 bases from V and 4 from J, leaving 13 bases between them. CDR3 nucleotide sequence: TGTGCCAGTAGTACCCGGGGGGCGGGCACCGGGGAGCTGTTTTTT. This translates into CASSTRGAGTGELFF.

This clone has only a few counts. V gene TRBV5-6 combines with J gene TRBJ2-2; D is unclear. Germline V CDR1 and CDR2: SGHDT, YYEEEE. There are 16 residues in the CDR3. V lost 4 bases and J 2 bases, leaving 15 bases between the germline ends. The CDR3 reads CASSQEILSNTGELFF. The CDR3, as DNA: TGTGCCAGCAGCCAGGAGATTTTGAGTAACACCGGGGAGCTGTTTTTT.